The next 24 T cell receptor beta chains were all read from a single sample in a study of CD8 T cells in ankylosing spondylitis (dated by TCRdb to the late 2010s). General conclusions and limits of the study: Blood from ankylosing spondylitis patients appeared to be characterized by a TCR beta motif made up of 8 or 9 highly homologous amino acid variants.

For these TCRs, the target antigens are not known. The library was generated by 5' RACE. Reads for this sample came from an Illumina HiSeq 2500. TCRdb itself trimmed the public reads at Q25 with fastp, ran MiXCR and retained productive beta chains. When rows share a CDR3 protein, they turn into one entry using the most common DNA and genes. The sample contains 250,000 to 350,000 distinct CDR3 sequences, around 8% of them found a single time. The biggest ten clones account for 14% to 15% of the sample. Sequencing was carried out using blood, either unsorted or a sorted T cell fraction (not recorded which). The receptors were gathered from a male donor with ankylosing spondylitis.

This clonotype was observed a handful of times. This rearrangement joins TRBV5-4 to TRBJ2-2; D possibly matches TRBD1 or TRBD2 (6 bases each). Germline loops: CDR1 SGHNT, CDR2 YYREEE (reference sequence). CDR3 size: 16 residues. The V and J ends lost 4 bases and 4 bases respectively, with 17 bases between them. CDR3 residues: CASSPGGGGGTGELFF. The CDR3 coding sequence is TGTGCCAGCAGCCCTGGTGGCGGAGGGGGCACCGGGGAGCTGTTTTTT.

Ten or more counts support this clonotype. The chain is built from TRBV5-5 and TRBJ2-1; no definite D call. CDR1 is SGHKS and CDR2 is YYEKEE in the germline V gene (reference sequence). Trimming removed 1 base from V and 3 bases from J, with 11 bases in between. This CDR3 is 15 amino acids long. In DNA form, the CDR3 reads TGTGCCAGCAGCTTGTCTTCACTGAACTACAATGAGCAGTTCTTC. Amino acids: CASSLSSLNYNEQFF.

The chain carries TRBV29-1 and TRBJ2-1; TRBD2 matches 7 bases. From germline, CDR1 is SQVTM and CDR2 ANQGSEA. The V segment lost 0 bases and the J segment 0 bases; nucleotides outside the gene matches: 8. This CDR3 comprises 17 residues. Written as DNA, the CDR3 is TGCAGCGTTGAAGATGCACTAGCGCCTCGCTCCTACAATGAGCAGTTCTTC. This sequence encodes CSVEDALAPRSYNEQFF.

This clonotype was recorded a few times. This chain uses TRBV2 with TRBJ2-3; 9 bases map to TRBD2. This CDR3 is built from 15 residues. Germline values: CDR1 SNHLY, CDR2 FYNNEI. V lost 7 bases to trimming and J lost 3 bases; unmatched junction nucleotides: 8. The CDR3 here is CASTVAGAGTDTQYF. The DNA for the CDR3 is TGTGCCAGCACCGTAGCGGGAGCGGGTACAGATACGCAGTATTTT. The complete variable domain, with remaining parts taken from reference TRBV2 and TRBJ2-3, reads EPEVTQTPSHQVTQMGQEVILRCVPISNHLYFYWYRQILGQKVEFLVSFYNNEISEKSEIFDDQFSVERPDGSNFTLKIRSTKLEDSAMYFCASTVAGAGTDTQYFGPGTRLTVL.

Only a few counts were recorded for this clonotype. V usage is TRBV6-5 and J usage is TRBJ1-2; D uncertain. V dropped 0 bases and J dropped 4 bases, with 9 bases sitting between them. Germline V gene lookup returns CDR1 MNHEY and CDR2 SVGAGI. The CDR3 loop spans 14 amino acids. CDR3 in DNA: TGTGCCAGCAGTTACTCGAACCCGAGCTATGGCTACACCTTC. Translated: CASSYSNPSYGYTF.

The chain employs TRBV7-3 and TRBJ2-7; D is uncertain. V gave up 2 bases and J gave up 0 bases, with 11 bases separating them. The CDR3 is made up of 15 amino acids. CDR1 is SGHTA and CDR2 is FQGTGA in the germline V gene. CDR3 coding DNA: TGTGCCAGCAGCTTAGCTCCAGGCCTCTCCTACGAGCAGTACTTC. It specifies CASSLAPGLSYEQYF.

This clonotype was observed a handful of times. The gene calls are TRBV11-3 and TRBJ1-4; 7 bases line up with TRBD1. The V gene end was trimmed by 4 bases and the J gene end by 8 bases; junction bases not matched to a gene: 7. CDR3 size: 14 residues. The V gene's germline CDR1 is SGHNT and CDR2 YENEEA. CDR3 nucleotides: TGTGCCAGCAGCTCATTCGGACAGGACGAAAAACTGTTTTTT. It encodes CASSSFGQDEKLFF.

The table lists this clonotype with a few counts. The rearrangement uses TRBV6-2 or TRBV6-3 and TRBJ2-7, with 7 positions matching TRBD1. The CDR3 runs to 11 residues. Trimming took 5 bases from V and 11 from J; bases not matched to a gene: 6. Per the germline V gene, CDR1 is MNHEY and CDR2 is SVGEGT. The CDR3 here is CASSSTGAKYF. The CDR3 nucleotides read TGTGCCAGCAGTAGTACAGGGGCAAAGTACTTC.

The sample holds many counts of this clonotype. The chain employs TRBV6-5 and TRBJ1-1; D may be TRBD1 (5 bases). This CDR3 region has 17 residues. Germline V gene sequence: CDR1 MNHEY, CDR2 SVGAGI. The germline V and J ends were trimmed by 4 bases and 0 bases, with 18 bases remaining between them. The CDR3 sequence: CASSSPRGRSMNTEAFF. DNA for the CDR3: TGTGCCAGCAGTTCCCCCCGGGGGAGGTCCATGAACACTGAAGCTTTCTTT.

This clonotype has only a few counts. The CDR3 DNA is TGCGCCAGCAGCCGAGTTAGCGGGAGGGCCACAGATACGCAGTATTTT. Its translation: CASSRVSGRATDTQYF. V and J are TRBV4-1 and TRBJ2-3; 11 bases align to TRBD2. The CDR3 runs to 16 residues. Germline V gene sequence: CDR1 MGHRA, CDR2 YSYEKL. The ends lost 4 bases at V and 2 bases at J; junction bases unmatched: 5.

The chain joins TRBV5-1 to TRBJ2-1; 9 bases match TRBD1. The CDR3 length is 15 residues. J gave up 2 bases and V 4 bases, and 4 bases lay outside the gene matches. Germline V CDR1 and CDR2: SGHRS, YFSETQ. The CDR3 reads CASSPRTGAYNEQFF. The CDR3 DNA reads as TGCGCCAGCAGCCCCCGGACAGGGGCCTACAATGAGCAGTTCTTC.

In its sample, this clonotype was seen a few times. The chain carries TRBV4-2 and TRBJ2-3, with TRBD2 matching over 12 bases. Germline V CDR1 and CDR2: LGHNA, YNFKEQ. The CDR3 totals 16 residues. V shed 6 bases, J shed 3 bases, and the junction held 7 bases outside the gene matches. The CDR3 DNA sequence: TGTGCCAGCAGGTCGACTAGCGGGAGTACTACAGATACGCAGTATTTT. This codes for CASRSTSGSTTDTQYF.

This chain joins TRBV7-9 and TRBJ2-7; 9 positions agree with TRBD2. Looked up from germline, CDR1 is SEHNR and CDR2 is FQNEAQ (reference sequence). Unmatched junction bases numbered 14, after V lost 4 bases and J lost 7 bases. The CDR3 sequence is 16 residues long. CDR3 nucleotide sequence: TGTGCCAGCAGCTCTAGTCCCCCGGGACTAGCATGGGAGCAGTACTTC. Encoded protein: CASSSSPPGLAWEQYF.

This clonotype was counted many times. The V call is TRBV9, the J call TRBJ1-6; no clear D. V shed 0 bases and J shed 6 bases, with 4 bases lying between them. There are 13 residues in the CDR3. CDR1 is SGDLS, CDR2 YYNGEE, per germline. This CDR3 is CASSVGFNSPLHF. DNA for the CDR3: TGTGCCAGCAGCGTAGGTTTTAATTCACCCCTCCACTTT.

This clonotype was counted many times. The J gene is TRBJ2-1, the V gene TRBV5-1; 12 nucleotides match TRBD2. The CDR3 contains 17 residues. Trimming removed 4 bases from V and 7 bases from J; junction bases left unmatched: 12. Germline CDR1 reads SGHRS; CDR2 reads YFSETQ. This CDR3 is CASSPRMPSGRGNEQFF. The DNA for the CDR3 is TGCGCCAGCAGCCCCCGGATGCCTAGCGGGAGGGGGAATGAGCAGTTCTTC.

J is TRBJ1-4 and V is TRBV5-1; D may be TRBD1 (6 bases). Trimming removed 4 bases from V and 1 base from J, with 11 bases in between. The CDR3 sequence is 15 residues long. Germline V gene sequence: CDR1 SGHRS, CDR2 YFSETQ. The CDR3 sequence is CASSTQQGTNEKLFF. The CDR3 nucleotides are TGCGCCAGCAGCACTCAACAGGGAACTAATGAAAAACTGTTTTTT.

There are many counts of this clonotype. The chain joins TRBV28 to TRBJ2-2, with D hard to call. The CDR3 contains 13 residues. Trimming removed 4 bases from V and 0 bases from J, with 3 bases in between. CDR1 is MDHEN, CDR2 SYDVKM, per germline. The CDR3 DNA reads TGTGCCAGCAGTTCCCCGAACACCGGGGAGCTGTTTTTT. This translates into CASSSPNTGELFF.

The genes are TRBV12-3 or TRBV12-4 and TRBJ2-7; TRBD2 is a possible D gene (5 bases). The CDR3 sequence is 12 residues long. V lost 3 bases and J lost 8, with 11 bases in between. The CDR3 nucleotides are TGTGCCAGCAGTTTCTGGCGGGTCAAGCAGTACTTC. This translates into CASSFWRVKQYF.

The chain couples TRBV5-1 to TRBJ2-5; possibly TRBD2 for D (5 bases). V gave up 4 bases and J gave up 5 bases, with 9 bases separating them. The CDR3 runs to 12 residues. From germline, CDR1 is SGHRS and CDR2 YFSETQ. The CDR3 protein is CASSEGLETQYF. The CDR3 DNA reads as TGCGCCAGCAGCGAGGGTCTGGAGACCCAGTACTTC.

This clonotype has a handful of counts. The genes are TRBV20-1 and TRBJ1-4; D is unresolved. Deletions cut 0 bases from V and 7 bases from J, with 12 bases between. Germline CDR1 DFQATT, CDR2 SNEGSKA (reference sequence). This CDR3 comprises 14 residues. The CDR3 sequence is CSARDQPVGEKLFF. The CDR3 region has the DNA TGCAGTGCTAGAGACCAGCCTGTCGGTGAAAAACTGTTTTTT.

This clonotype turned up a few times. This chain links TRBV6-1 with TRBJ2-2, with 8 nucleotides matching TRBD2. Germline loops: CDR1 MNHNS, CDR2 SASEGT. Trimming took 6 bases from V and 3 from J; bases not matched to a gene: 12. The CDR3 covers 17 residues. The CDR3 spells CASRDRGGGRYTGELFF. CDR3 nucleotide sequence: TGTGCCAGCAGAGACCGGGGGGGCGGGAGGTACACCGGGGAGCTGTTTTTT.

In this sample, this clonotype turned up many times. V usage is TRBV5-1 and J usage is TRBJ2-2; TRBD2 matches 9 bases. The J segment lost 1 base and the V segment lost 4 bases, leaving 5 bases of the junction unmatched. This CDR3 is built from 16 residues. CDR1 is SGHRS and CDR2 is YFSETQ in the germline V gene. CDR3 sequence reads: CASSPLAGKNTGELFF. The CDR3 region has the DNA TGCGCCAGCAGCCCCCTAGCGGGAAAGAACACCGGGGAGCTGTTTTTT.

The J gene is TRBJ2-1, the V gene TRBV14; TRBD1 is a possible D gene (5 bases). Germline V gives CDR1 SGHDN, CDR2 FVKESK. The CDR3 has 20 residues. V was cut by 4 bases and J by 0 bases, with 25 bases left in between. The CDR3 reads CASSPMARGVIEVSYNEQFF. The CDR3, as DNA: TGTGCCAGCAGCCCCATGGCTAGGGGTGTGATAGAGGTCTCCTACAATGAGCAGTTCTTC.

V and J are TRBV6-1 and TRBJ2-7; 8 bases line up with TRBD2. Trimming took 5 bases from V and 3 from J; bases not matched to a gene: 9. In germline, CDR1 is MNHNS, CDR2 SASEGT. The CDR3 runs 15 residues. DNA for the CDR3: TGTGCCAGCAGTCCCGGGGTCCGGGGGGGCTACGAGCAGTACTTC. Translated, it gives CASSPGVRGGYEQYF.